This T cell receptor beta chain stems from a study of human thymus T cells. A note on this clone: The antigen is unknown.

With 1 base removed from V and 4 bases from J, the gap between germline ends came to 8 bases. This CDR3 comprises 14 residues. The germline V gene has CDR1 SGHVS and CDR2 FNYEAQ. Profiled with immunoSEQ multiplex PCR; TCRdb holds only in-frame clones, not every one. The sample lists around 45,000 clones; just under 95% were seen once. All donors were healthy Finnish infants who were undergoing corrective surgery to treat congenital heart defects. Broader study findings: The authors found apparently biased V and J gene usage in thymic and blood repertoires.

The V and J genes are TRBV7-6 and TRBJ2-1; D is undetermined. Sequencing was performed on blood. The source is a girl less than two years old with a congenital heart defect but otherwise immunologically healthy. CDR3 amino acids: CASSLGGYYNEQFF. Here the CDR3 DNA reads TGTGCCAGCAGCTTAGGTGGATATTACAATGAGCAGTTCTTC.